Sequencing of this T cell receptor beta chain was carried out in a study of cytomegalovirus exposure and HLA in healthy donors. V lost 1 base, J lost 7 bases, and 6 bases stayed unmatched. CDR1 and CDR2 (germline): SGHTA, FQGNSA. CDR3 length: 16 residues. Findings and limits, study-wide: TCR beta chains numbering some 160 were designated cytomegalovirus-associated.

As for this clone: Its antigen is unidentified.

The method was immunoSEQ multiplex PCR; TCRdb's version includes in-frame clones alone and lacks a portion of them. Of a few hundred thousand clones listed, 75% to 90% are singletons. The specimen sequenced was PBMCs. The rearrangement joins TRBV7-2 to TRBJ2-3; the match to TRBD2 covers 12 bases. The clonotype was recovered from a woman in her late teens or twenties in good health and CMV-seronegative. In DNA form, the CDR3 reads TGTGCCAGCAGCTTAGGACTAGCGGGAGAGGGATATACGCAGTATTTT. This encodes CASSLGLAGEGYTQYF.